The clone carrying this T cell receptor (beta chain) turned up a few times. Its specificity is unknown. These data originate in a study of beta chain features in type 1 diabetes. Looking at the study overall: Sorted cells from all samples, numbering some 99,000,000, were examined.

In germline, CDR1 is SGHVS, CDR2 FNYEAQ. The CDR3 has 16 amino acids. Trimming at V came to 5 bases and at J to 5 bases, leaving 14 bases not matched to a gene. Sequenced material consisted of expressed TCRB transcripts (all of the isolated RNA was reverse transcribed). Data came from immunoSEQ multiplex PCR; TCRdb stores just in-frame clones and leaves some out. The sample shows approximately 600,000 clones, around 12% of them seen only once. Sorted populations all had greater than 95% purity. Study outcomes and limitations: Shorter TCRB CDR3s, moderately but significantly so, marked every one of the four CD4+ subsets in Type 1 diabetes patients.

J is TRBJ2-5 and V is TRBV7-6, with TRBD2 matching over 7 bases. Sequenced: naive CD4+ T cells from blood. This receptor was taken from a man aged 25 to 40 with type 1 diabetes. CDR3 sequence (DNA): TGTGCCAGCAGCGCCTGGGGGGGAATGGGTCACGAGACCCAGTACTTC. Its translation is CASSAWGGMGHETQYF. Full variable domain (rest looked up from reference TRBV7-6 and TRBJ2-5): GAGVSQSPRYKVTKRGQDVALRCDPISGHVSLYWYRQALGQGPEFLTYFNYEAQQDKSGLPNDRFSAERPEGSISTLTIQRTEQRDSAMYRCASSAWGGMGHETQYFGPGTRLLVL.